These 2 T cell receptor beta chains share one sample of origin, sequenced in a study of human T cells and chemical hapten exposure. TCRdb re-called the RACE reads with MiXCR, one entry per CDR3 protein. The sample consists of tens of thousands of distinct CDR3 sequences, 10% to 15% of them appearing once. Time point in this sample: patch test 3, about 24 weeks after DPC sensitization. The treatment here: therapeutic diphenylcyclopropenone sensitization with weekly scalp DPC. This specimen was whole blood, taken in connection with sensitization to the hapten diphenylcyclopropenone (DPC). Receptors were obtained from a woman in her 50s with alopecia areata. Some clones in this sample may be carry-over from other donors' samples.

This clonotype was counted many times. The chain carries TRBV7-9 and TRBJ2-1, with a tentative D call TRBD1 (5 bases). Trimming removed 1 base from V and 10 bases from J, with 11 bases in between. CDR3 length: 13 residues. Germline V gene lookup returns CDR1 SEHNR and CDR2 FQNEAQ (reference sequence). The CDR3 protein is CASSLGQGMEQFF. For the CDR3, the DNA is TGTGCCAGCAGCTTAGGGCAGGGTATGGAGCAGTTCTTC.

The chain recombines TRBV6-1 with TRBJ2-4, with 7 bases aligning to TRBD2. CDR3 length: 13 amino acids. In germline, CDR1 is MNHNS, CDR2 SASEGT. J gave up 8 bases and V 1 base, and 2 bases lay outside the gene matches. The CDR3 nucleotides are TGTGCCAGCAGTGAAGTGGGACTATACATTCAGTACTTC. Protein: CASSEVGLYIQYF.